The 29 T cell receptor beta chains listed next were all sequenced from one sample in a study of T cells in Graves' hyperthyroidism and ophthalmopathy. RNA transcripts yielded amplified TCR beta CDR3 regions. HTBI primers drove first-round RT-PCR of the TCR CDR3. TCRdb analysed the multiplex PCR reads with MiXCR anew, one entry per CDR3 protein. The data show nearly 600,000 distinct CDR3 sequences, around 13% seen once. Sequenced material: blood. The receptors come from a woman in her twenties or thirties with Graves' hyperthyroidism that later progressed to Graves' ophthalmopathy.

This clonotype showed up many times. This chain connects TRBV6-1 to TRBJ2-7, with D perhaps matching TRBD1 (5 bases). This CDR3 has 16 amino acids. Trimming took 3 bases from V and 3 from J, leaving 18 bases between them. Germline V lookup: CDR1 MNHNS, CDR2 SASEGT. The CDR3 here is CASSDHSKARGYEQYF. The CDR3 nucleotides read TGTGCCAGCAGTGACCATTCTAAGGCAAGGGGCTACGAGCAGTACTTC.

There are a few counts of this clonotype. The rearrangement joins TRBV7-6 to TRBJ1-4; a possible D gene is TRBD1 (5 bases). V was pared by 1 base and J by 6 bases, with 15 bases between. The germline gives CDR1 SGHVS, CDR2 FNYEAQ. This CDR3 is 16 amino acids long. CDR3 sequence reads: CASSLGGYRDDEKLFF. The CDR3 coding sequence is TGTGCCAGCAGCTTAGGGGGGTACCGGGACGATGAAAAACTGTTTTTT.

This clonotype was detected many times. The chain joins TRBV30 to TRBJ1-4; D is unclear. The CDR3 is 16 amino acids. The V end was cut by 1 base, the J end by 4 bases, with 16 bases between. CDR1 and CDR2 (germline): GTSNPN, SVGIG (reference sequence). The chain's CDR3 is CAWSDTSGSLNEKLFF. The DNA for the CDR3 is TGTGCCTGGAGTGATACGTCCGGGAGCCTTAATGAAAAACTGTTTTTT. The variable domain in full, with the rest retrieved from reference TRBV30 and TRBJ1-4, is SQTIHQWPATLVQPVGSPLSLECTVEGTSNPNLYWYRQAAGRGLQLLFYSVGIGQISSEVPQNLSASRPQDRQFILSSKKLLLSDSGFYLCAWSDTSGSLNEKLFFGSGTQLSVL.

This clonotype was seen ten or more times. This chain connects TRBV9 to TRBJ2-2; weak D call: TRBD1 (5 bases). Trimming took 4 bases from V and 4 from J, leaving 8 bases between them. The CDR3 is made up of 13 amino acids. Germline-derived CDR1 and CDR2 are SGDLS and YYNGEE. The CDR3 bases are TGTGCCAGCAGCAACAGGAGCACCGGGGAGCTGTTTTTT. It is translated as CASSNRSTGELFF.

This clonotype was observed at least ten times. This rearrangement joins TRBV30 to TRBJ1-4; D ambiguous. The length of the CDR3 is 15 residues. Germline assignment: CDR1 GTSNPN and CDR2 SVGIG (reference sequence). The ends were cut back, 0 bases at V and 8 bases at J, with 16 bases in the middle. The chain's CDR3 is CAWSVSFRHTEKLFF. The CDR3 DNA reads as TGTGCCTGGAGTGTTTCCTTCAGGCACACCGAAAAACTGTTTTTT.

This clonotype was seen at least ten times. In DNA, the CDR3 is TGTGCCAGCAGTGAAGCAGGGTGGTATTTT. Amino acids: CASSEAGWYF. This chain connects TRBV2 to TRBJ2-3, with unresolved D. Germline V CDR1 and CDR2: SNHLY, FYNNEI. The germline V and J ends were trimmed by 0 bases and 14 bases, with 6 bases remaining between them. The CDR3 extends over 10 amino acids.

This clonotype was observed at least ten times. The rearrangement joins TRBV12-3 or TRBV12-4 to TRBJ1-5, with TRBD1 identical over 8 bases. The CDR3 sequence is 15 residues long. The J segment lost 6 bases and the V segment lost 3 bases, leaving 7 bases of the junction unmatched. The chain's CDR3 is CASSLDRDGGQPQHF. In DNA, the CDR3 is TGTGCCAGCAGTTTGGACAGGGATGGGGGTCAGCCCCAGCATTTT.

As to this clonotype: Sequence at one end of the junction differs from germline and may be a read error. CDR3 protein: CVTSDLWTAGNEQFF. CDR3 in DNA: TGTGTCACCAGTGATTTGTGGACAGCCGGCAATGAGCAGTTCTTC. The chain is built from TRBV24-1 and TRBJ2-1, with D tentatively TRBD1 (6 bases). CDR1 KGHDR and CDR2 SFDVKD come from the germline V gene. The CDR3 sequence is 15 residues long.

This clonotype occurred many times. The chain couples TRBV10-3 to TRBJ2-7; TRBD1 matches 7 bases. The CDR3 is 14 residues long. Trimming took 6 bases from V and 6 from J; bases not matched to a gene: 11. CDR1 is ENHRY, CDR2 SYGVKD, per germline. This CDR3 reads CAIRRDSPGREQYF. In DNA form, the CDR3 reads TGTGCCATCAGGAGGGACAGCCCGGGGCGCGAGCAGTACTTC.

The J gene is TRBJ2-1, the V gene TRBV7-9; either TRBD1 or TRBD2 may supply D (5 bases each). V was shortened by 3 bases and J by 1 base, with 10 bases between the two germline ends. The CDR3 runs to 15 residues. The V gene's germline CDR1 is SEHNR and CDR2 FQNEAQ (reference sequence). As DNA, the CDR3 is TGTGCCAGCAGCTTCCGGGACCAGTCCTACAATGAGCAGTTCTTC. Its protein is CASSFRDQSYNEQFF.

This clonotype was recorded at least ten times. The chain has TRBV28 and TRBJ1-1; D unresolved. The CDR3 runs 12 residues. Looked up from germline, CDR1 is MDHEN and CDR2 is SYDVKM. V was pared by 4 bases and J by 5 bases, with 8 bases between. CDR3 amino acids: CASSSPLTEAFF. The DNA of the CDR3 is TGTGCCAGCAGTTCCCCGTTGACTGAAGCTTTCTTT.

This clonotype was seen ten or more times. V is TRBV11-2 and J is TRBJ2-5; the D call may be TRBD1 or TRBD2 (5 bases each). The CDR3 covers 13 residues. V was cut by 0 bases and J by 7 bases, with 9 bases left in between. The germline gives CDR1 SGHAT, CDR2 FQNNGV. The CDR3 nucleotides are TGTGCCAGCAGCTTAGATCAGAGGGGGACCCAGTACTTC. Its protein product is CASSLDQRGTQYF.

V and J are TRBV29-1 and TRBJ2-2; 7 bases match TRBD1. The V and J ends lost 7 bases and 5 bases, in that order; junction bases with no gene match: 10. Germline V gene data show CDR1 as SQVTM and CDR2 as ANQGSEA. The CDR3 covers 14 residues. The CDR3 bases are TGCAGCGCTTACCGGGACAGAGATACCGGGGAGCTGTTTTTT. It codes for CSAYRDRDTGELFF.

This clonotype was detected ten times or more. The rearrangement uses TRBV3-1 and TRBJ1-5, with a possible D match to TRBD1 (6 bases). Germline V gene data show CDR1 as LGHDT and CDR2 as YNNKEL (reference sequence). Trimming cost V 4 bases and J 5 bases, with 9 bases left between them. This CDR3 comprises 13 residues. The CDR3 protein is CASSRDIDQPQHF. CDR3 DNA sequence: TGTGCCAGCAGCCGGGACATCGATCAGCCCCAGCATTTT.

This clonotype showed up just a few times. The rearrangement joins TRBV27 to TRBJ2-7, with TRBD1 matching over 7 bases. CDR3 length equals 14 residues. V was pared by 6 bases and J by 9 bases, with 14 bases of the junction left unmatched. Per germline, CDR1 MNHEY and CDR2 SMNVEV (reference sequence). CDR3 sequence (DNA): TGTGCCAGCAGCGAACCTGGGACAGTGGGCGGGCAGTACTTC. Encoded protein: CASSEPGTVGGQYF.

This clonotype was picked up many times. The chain has TRBV15 and TRBJ2-1; 8 bases agree with TRBD1. V lost 0 bases to trimming and J lost 7 bases; unmatched junction nucleotides: 8. The CDR3 totals 16 residues. Germline CDR1 and CDR2: LNHNV and YYDKDF (reference sequence). The CDR3 DNA is TGTGCCACCAGCAGAGATACAGGACAGGGCTGGAATGAGCAGTTCTTC. Protein sequence: CATSRDTGQGWNEQFF.

Comments on this clonotype: With a much larger clone just one base away, this may be a read error. The V call is TRBV12-3 or TRBV12-4, the J call TRBJ2-1; D is undetermined. This CDR3 spans 13 amino acids. The V end was cut by 5 bases, the J end by 5 bases, with 10 bases between. The CDR3 loop is CASSDGRNNEQFF. The CDR3 DNA is TGTGCCAGCAGTGACGGACGGAACAATGAGCAGTTCTTC.

The V call is TRBV4-1, the J call TRBJ2-7; TRBD2 agrees at 13 bases. The germline gives CDR1 MGHRA, CDR2 YSYEKL. The CDR3 runs 15 residues. J gave up 4 bases and V 1 base, and 1 base lay outside the gene matches. CDR3 nucleotides: TGCGCCAGCAGCCAAGTACTAGCGGGAGGGTACGAGCAGTACTTC. It specifies CASSQVLAGGYEQYF.

In this sample, this clonotype turned up a few times. The genes are TRBV3-1 and TRBJ1-2, with D possibly being TRBD1 (5 bases). Germline V gene lookup returns CDR1 LGHDT and CDR2 YNNKEL (reference sequence). Trimming removed 1 base at V and 7 bases at J, with 7 bases between. The CDR3 has 12 residues. The CDR3 loop is CASSQGGTGYTF. The CDR3 nucleotides read TGTGCCAGCAGCCAAGGAGGGACTGGCTACACCTTC.

To note about this clonotype: One junction end disagrees with the germline gene, perhaps due to a read error. J is TRBJ1-2 and V is TRBV5-1; the D is unclear. The CDR3 covers 14 residues. Germline CDR1 and CDR2: SGHRS and YFSETQ. The CDR3 DNA reads TGCGCCAGCAGCCCCGCGGGCCCTAACTATGACTACACCTTC. It yields the protein CASSPAGPNYDYTF. Full variable domain (rest looked up from reference TRBV5-1 and TRBJ1-2): KAGVTQTPRYLIKTRGQQVTLSCSPISGHRSVSWYQQTPGQGLQFLFEYFSETQRNKGNFPGRFSGRQFSNSRSEMNVSTLELGDSALYLCASSPAGPNYDYTFGSGTRLTVV.

Ten or more counts support this clonotype. This rearrangement joins TRBV6-2 or TRBV6-3 to TRBJ1-5; 7 bases match TRBD1. Germline CDR1 reads MNHEY; CDR2 reads SVGEGT. Losses at the gene ends were 5 bases for V and 3 bases for J; bases not matched to a gene: 4. The CDR3 is 14 residues long. The CDR3 DNA follows: TGTGCCAGCAGTCGACAGGGCGACAATCAGCCCCAGCATTTT. It encodes CASSRQGDNQPQHF.

This clonotype was seen many times. The CDR3 DNA reads as TGTGCCAGCAGCCCTCGTTTTGGTGAGACCCAGTACTTC. It yields the protein CASSPRFGETQYF. The chain combines TRBV9 with TRBJ2-5, with unresolved D. Germline V CDR1 and CDR2: SGDLS, YYNGEE. Between the trimmed V and J ends, which lost 4 bases and 5 bases, there was a span of 12 bases. The CDR3 covers 13 residues. Together with reference TRBV9 and TRBJ2-5, the CDR3 gives the full variable domain: DSGVTQTPKHLITATGQRVTLRCSPRSGDLSVYWYQQSLDQGLQFLIQYYNGEERAKGNILERFSAQQFPDLHSELNLSSLELGDSALYFCASSPRFGETQYFGPGTRLLVL.

This clonotype was detected many times. The chain is built from TRBV24-1 and TRBJ2-3; possibly TRBD1 for D (5 bases). Trimming took 3 bases from V and 4 from J, leaving 25 bases between them. The CDR3 spans 19 residues. CDR1 is KGHDR and CDR2 is SFDVKD in the germline V gene. The CDR3 here is CATSDPGAGASLEPDTQYF. DNA of the CDR3: TGTGCCACCAGTGATCCTGGGGCAGGAGCAAGCCTGGAACCAGATACGCAGTATTTT.

This clonotype showed up just a few times. The gene calls are TRBV3-1 and TRBJ2-1; TRBD2 matches at 11 bases. This CDR3 spans 15 amino acids. The germline CDR1 and CDR2 sequences are LGHDT and YNNKEL (reference sequence). The junction had 8 bases not matched to a gene; V was cut back by 3 bases and J by 10 bases. CDR3 in amino acids: CASSQTGTSGTEQFF. DNA for the CDR3: TGTGCCAGCAGCCAGACCGGGACTAGCGGAACGGAGCAGTTCTTC.

This clonotype was picked up a small number of times. This sequence joins TRBV19 and TRBJ2-1; 9 positions agree with TRBD2. The germline CDR1 and CDR2 sequences are LNHDA and SQIVND (reference sequence). The CDR3 loop spans 15 amino acids. Trimming cost V 8 bases and J 8 bases; bases outside gene matches: 13. CDR3 sequence reads: CASGEVAGVGYEQFF. CDR3 sequence (DNA): TGTGCCAGTGGGGAGGTAGCGGGAGTAGGTTATGAGCAGTTCTTC. The full variable domain, with the rest looked up from reference TRBV19 and TRBJ2-1, is DGGITQSPKYLFRKEGQNVTLSCEQNLNHDAMYWYRQDPGQGLRLIYYSQIVNDFQKGDIAEGYSVSREKKESFPLTVTSAQKNPTAFYLCASGEVAGVGYEQFFGPGTRLTVL.

Only a few counts were recorded for this clonotype. The chain carries TRBV19 and TRBJ1-3; D remains ambiguous. In germline, CDR1 is LNHDA, CDR2 SQIVND (reference sequence). The length of the CDR3 is 13 residues. Trimming shortened V by 4 bases and J by 6 bases, and 10 bases separated the two germline ends. The CDR3 DNA reads TGTGCCAGTAGTACCTCGCTCGAAAACACCATATATTTT. As protein: CASSTSLENTIYF.

This clonotype was seen at least ten times. The rearrangement joins TRBV12-3 or TRBV12-4 to TRBJ2-7, with a weak D call TRBD1 (6 bases). CDR3 size: 14 residues. The V end lost 5 bases, the J end lost 5 bases, and 16 bases lay between the germline ends. CDR3 in amino acids: CASSEETGAHEQYF. CDR3 nucleotide sequence: TGTGCCAGCAGTGAGGAGACAGGTGCCCACGAGCAGTACTTC.

Notes on this clonotype: A much larger clone differs from this one at a single base, so this may be a read error. The rearrangement links TRBV18 to TRBJ2-7; 7 bases are shared with TRBD2. The CDR3 totals 13 residues. Germline V CDR1 and CDR2: KGHSH, LQKENI. CDR3 sequence reads: CACSPREFYEQYF. The CDR3 DNA follows: TGTGCCTGCTCACCGCGGGAGTTCTACGAGCAGTACTTC.

This clonotype was counted many times. The V and J genes are TRBV3-1 and TRBJ1-6, with D maybe TRBD1 (5 bases). Germline assignment: CDR1 LGHDT and CDR2 YNNKEL (reference sequence). The germline V and J ends were trimmed by 0 bases and 4 bases, with 10 bases remaining between them. This CDR3 spans 16 amino acids. The CDR3 is CASSQDRGRYNSPLHF. CDR3 DNA sequence: TGTGCCAGCAGCCAAGATAGGGGCCGATATAATTCACCCCTCCACTTT.